Below are 32 T cell receptor beta chains sequenced from a single sample in a study of blood T cell repertoires in COVID-19. The data were produced by immunoSEQ multiplex PCR, yet TCRdb's version contains in-frame clones alone and is incomplete. The table records about 380,000 clones, more than 75% of them present only once. Sequenced: PBMCs or T cells enriched from blood (not recorded which). These receptors all come from a young man who had recovered from COVID-19.

The chain couples TRBV29-1 to TRBJ1-2; maybe TRBD1 (5 bases). CDR1 SQVTM and CDR2 ANQGSEA come from the germline V gene. The CDR3 is made up of 13 amino acids. V shed 4 bases and J shed 4 bases, with 13 bases lying between them. The CDR3 spells CSVGVNQGYGYTF. The CDR3 nucleotides are TGCAGCGTTGGCGTTAACCAGGGCTATGGCTACACCTTC.

This clone was seen once. This rearrangement joins TRBV5-6 to TRBJ1-2, with 7 bases that match TRBD1. V shed 4 bases and J 4 bases; nucleotides not matched to a gene: 7. Germline V gene lookup returns CDR1 SGHDT and CDR2 YYEEEE. This CDR3 is built from 14 residues. The CDR3 DNA follows: TGTGCCAGCAGCCCAACGACAGGGCGCTATGGCTACACCTTC. Translation gives CASSPTTGRYGYTF.

This rearrangement joins TRBV5-5 to TRBJ2-5; 7 bases are a match to TRBD2. V lost 0 bases to trimming and J lost 7 bases; unmatched junction nucleotides: 12. The CDR3 is 16 amino acids. Looked up from germline, CDR1 is SGHKS and CDR2 is YYEKEE (reference sequence). The CDR3 nucleotides are TGTGCCAGCAGCTTGGATCCGGGTCTTTCGGGAGGGACCCAGTACTTC. Translating gives CASSLDPGLSGGTQYF.

This chain uses TRBV19 with TRBJ2-1; 7 bases are a match to TRBD1. The CDR3 consists of 15 residues. Germline V CDR1 and CDR2: LNHDA, SQIVND (reference sequence). V shed 5 bases, J shed 5 bases, and the junction held 9 bases outside the gene matches. For the CDR3, the DNA is TGTGCCAGTAGTTCGCCTTACAGGGGAAACAATGAGCAGTTCTTC. Translating gives CASSSPYRGNNEQFF.

This clone has more than one count but fewer than ten. V and J are TRBV14 and TRBJ1-4; TRBD1 matches at 8 bases. V shed 1 base and J 1 base; nucleotides not matched to a gene: 5. CDR1 and CDR2 (germline): SGHDN, FVKESK. This CDR3 spans 17 amino acids. CDR3: CASSQVGRGRTNEKLFF. The CDR3 region has the DNA TGTGCCAGCAGCCAAGTTGGCAGGGGGCGAACTAATGAAAAACTGTTTTTT.

The genes are TRBV5-4 and TRBJ2-7; 11 bases are a match to TRBD1. The germline gives CDR1 SGHNT, CDR2 YYREEE (reference sequence). The CDR3 sequence is 15 residues long. Trimming took 4 bases from V and 3 from J; bases not matched to a gene: 6. CDR3 in amino acids: CASSAGTGGDYEQYF. The DNA of the CDR3 is TGTGCCAGCAGCGCCGGGACAGGGGGTGACTACGAGCAGTACTTC.

This chain uses TRBV6-5 with TRBJ2-7; D gene uncertain. The CDR3 length is 13 residues. Germline loops: CDR1 MNHEY, CDR2 SVGAGI. V lost 6 bases, J lost 3 bases, and 12 bases lay in between. CDR3 nucleotides: TGTGCCAGCAGGACGGGTGTTGACTACGAGCAGTACTTC. As protein: CASRTGVDYEQYF.

This clone was seen many times. Here the CDR3 reads CASSRLDRIYGYTF. The CDR3 region has the DNA TGTGCCAGCAGCCGGTTAGACAGGATCTATGGCTACACCTTC. V gene TRBV14 combines with J gene TRBJ1-2, with D tentatively TRBD1 (6 bases). With 4 bases removed from V and 4 bases from J, the gap between germline ends came to 13 bases. Germline CDR1 reads SGHDN; CDR2 reads FVKESK. This CDR3 spans 14 amino acids.

This clone appeared once. The chain recombines TRBV19 with TRBJ1-2; TRBD1 agrees at 8 bases. Germline V gene sequence: CDR1 LNHDA, CDR2 SQIVND (reference sequence). This CDR3 comprises 15 residues. V dropped 7 bases and J dropped 6; count of bases not matched to a gene: 13. This chain's CDR3 is CASNSGHLQGDGYTF. The CDR3 DNA sequence: TGTGCCAGTAATTCGGGACACTTACAGGGGGATGGCTACACCTTC.

This chain links TRBV15 with TRBJ2-2; 7 bases align to TRBD2. V shed 0 bases, J shed 0 bases, and the junction held 1 base outside the gene matches. The CDR3 totals 16 residues. The V gene's germline CDR1 is LNHNV and CDR2 YYDKDF (reference sequence). The CDR3 region is CATSRDLAANTGELFF. For the CDR3, the DNA is TGTGCCACCAGCAGAGATCTAGCGGCGAACACCGGGGAGCTGTTTTTT. The full variable domain, in which reference TRBV15 and TRBJ2-2 provide the parts outside the CDR3, is DAMVIQNPRYQVTQFGKPVTLSCSQTLNHNVMYWYQQKSSQAPKLLFHYYDKDFNNEADTPDNFQSRRPNTSFCFLDIRSPGLGDTAMYLCATSRDLAANTGELFFGEGSRLTVL.

This clone was counted a single time. The CDR3 DNA reads as TGTGCCAGCAGGGGTGGAGGTTACACTGAAGCTTTCTTT. Translation: CASRGGGYTEAFF. The chain joins TRBV6-5 to TRBJ1-1; D remains ambiguous. Germline V gene data show CDR1 as MNHEY and CDR2 as SVGAGI. Trimming left V 6 bases short and J 3 bases short, with 11 bases between. This CDR3 is 13 amino acids long.

This clone has a single count. This chain links TRBV2 with TRBJ1-6; 8 nucleotides line up with TRBD1. Looked up from germline, CDR1 is SNHLY and CDR2 is FYNNEI. The CDR3 loop spans 14 amino acids. V lost 9 bases, J lost 12 bases, and 13 bases stayed unmatched. CDR3 region: CARGGQGSDLPLHF. CDR3 nucleotides: TGTGCCAGGGGCGGACAGGGATCCGATCTACCCCTCCACTTT.

V and J are TRBV13 and TRBJ2-7, with D tentatively TRBD2 (6 bases). Germline CDR1 and CDR2: PRHDT and FYEKMQ (reference sequence). This CDR3 contains 13 residues. V lost 5 bases and J 7 bases, leaving 15 bases between the germline ends. In DNA, the CDR3 is TGTGCCAGCAGCCCGACTCGGCGGGAAGAGCAGTACTTC. Protein: CASSPTRREEQYF. The full variable domain, rest sourced from reference TRBV13 and TRBJ2-7, is AAGVIQSPRHLIKEKRETATLKCYPIPRHDTVYWYQQGPGQDPQFLISFYEKMQSDKGSIPDRFSAQQFSDYHSELNMSSLELGDSALYFCASSPTRREEQYFGPGTRLTVT.

The rearrangement links TRBV29-1 to TRBJ1-2, with 9 bases aligning to TRBD1. Per germline, CDR1 SQVTM and CDR2 ANQGSEA. This CDR3 is built from 15 residues. Trimming cost V 5 bases and J 2 bases; bases outside gene matches: 9. The CDR3 loop reads CSVYKTGTGNYGYTF. Written as DNA, the CDR3 is TGCAGCGTTTATAAGACCGGGACAGGGAACTATGGCTACACCTTC. The full variable domain, completed using reference TRBV29-1 and TRBJ1-2, is SAVISQKPSRDICQRGTSLTIQCQVDSQVTMMFWYRQQPGQSLTLIATANQGSEATYESGFVIDKFPISRPNLTFSTLTVSNMSPEDSSIYLCSVYKTGTGNYGYTFGSGTRLTVV.

The V call is TRBV6-7, the J call TRBJ2-3; TRBD1 matches at 8 bases. TRBV6-7 has ORF status, its function being uncertain. This CDR3 is built from 17 residues. J lost 5 bases, V lost 2 bases, and 12 bases had no gene match. The CDR3 is CASSYSKGQAPGDTQYF. DNA of the CDR3: TGTGCCAGCAGTTACAGTAAGGGACAGGCACCCGGAGATACGCAGTATTTT.

The chain is built from TRBV19 and TRBJ1-4; D may be TRBD1 (5 bases). Germline CDR1 and CDR2: LNHDA and SQIVND (reference sequence). The length of the CDR3 is 15 residues. The V end was cut by 5 bases, the J end by 7 bases, with 17 bases between. CDR3 DNA: TGTGCCAGTAGTCCCCCCCCTAGGGGCGGTGAAAAACTGTTTTTT. It yields the protein CASSPPPRGGEKLFF.

V usage is TRBV11-2 and J usage is TRBJ2-1; a possible D gene is TRBD2 (5 bases). V was cut by 5 bases and J by 5 bases, with 19 bases left in between. The V gene's germline CDR1 is SGHAT and CDR2 FQNNGV. The CDR3 length is 16 residues. CDR3 bases: TGTGCCAGCAGCCTAGCCCGTCACACAGCGGACAATGAGCAGTTCTTC. Protein product: CASSLARHTADNEQFF. Filled out from reference TRBV11-2 and TRBJ2-1, the complete variable domain reads EAGVAQSPRYKIIEKRQSVAFWCNPISGHATLYWYQQILGQGPKLLIQFQNNGVVDDSQLPKDRFSAERLKGVDSTLKIQPAKLEDSAVYLCASSLARHTADNEQFFGPGTRLTVL.

J is TRBJ1-2 and V is TRBV7-9, with D hard to call. The V gene's germline CDR1 is SEHNR and CDR2 FQNEAQ (reference sequence). The V gene lost 0 bases and the J gene lost 8 bases, with 4 bases spanning the gap. This CDR3 is built from 11 residues. As DNA, the CDR3 is TGTGCCAGCAGCTTAGCGCTAGGCTACACCTTC. Residues: CASSLALGYTF. Complete variable domain (other parts from reference TRBV7-9 and TRBJ1-2): DTGVSQNPRHKITKRGQNVTFRCDPISEHNRLYWYRQTLGQGPEFLTYFQNEAQLEKSRLLSDRFSAERPKGSFSTLEIQRTEQGDSAMYLCASSLALGYTFGSGTRLTVV.

The chain recombines TRBV7-9 with TRBJ1-5; tentatively, D is TRBD1 (5 bases). V dropped 4 bases and J dropped 4 bases, with 8 bases sitting between them. The CDR3 is 13 amino acids. Germline CDR1 reads SEHNR; CDR2 reads FQNEAQ (reference sequence). The CDR3 nucleotides are TGTGCCAGCAGCTCACAGGTGAATCAGCCCCAGCATTTT. Translation gives CASSSQVNQPQHF.

This clone occurred once. The gene calls are TRBV2 and TRBJ2-7, with 8 positions matching TRBD1. V shed 7 bases and J 3 bases; nucleotides not matched to a gene: 5. This CDR3 contains 13 residues. The V gene's germline CDR1 is SNHLY and CDR2 FYNNEI. CDR3 nucleotide sequence: TGTGCCAGCACTGGACAGGGCCTCTACGAGCAGTACTTC. It codes for CASTGQGLYEQYF. Using reference TRBV2 and TRBJ2-7 for the parts outside the CDR3, the full variable domain is EPEVTQTPSHQVTQMGQEVILRCVPISNHLYFYWYRQILGQKVEFLVSFYNNEISEKSEIFDDQFSVERPDGSNFTLKIRSTKLEDSAMYFCASTGQGLYEQYFGPGTRLTVT.

The chain carries TRBV3-1 (or the pseudogene TRBV3-2) and TRBJ1-6; D is uncertain. CDR1 and CDR2 (germline): LGHDT, YNNKEL (reference sequence). With 2 bases removed from V and 11 bases from J, the gap between germline ends came to 13 bases. There are 14 residues in the CDR3. The CDR3 sequence is CASSQTPSGPPLHF. The CDR3 DNA follows: TGTGCCAGCAGCCAAACCCCCTCTGGGCCACCCCTCCACTTT.

V is TRBV27 and J is TRBJ1-2; D is ambiguous. Germline lookup yields CDR1 MNHEY and CDR2 SMNVEV (reference sequence). Deletions cut 0 bases from V and 7 bases from J, with 9 bases between. This CDR3 has 13 residues. This CDR3 reads CASSLSPSVGYTF. Here the CDR3 DNA reads TGTGCCAGCAGTTTATCCCCCTCGGTTGGCTACACCTTC.

The V call is TRBV6-2 or TRBV6-3, the J call TRBJ1-5; 9 nucleotides align to TRBD1. CDR3 length: 14 amino acids. CDR1 is MNHEY and CDR2 is SVGEGT in the germline V gene. Trimming at V came to 4 bases and at J to 4 bases, leaving 2 bases not matched to a gene. This CDR3 reads CASSSQGANQPQHF. The CDR3 DNA sequence: TGTGCCAGCAGTTCACAGGGGGCGAATCAGCCCCAGCATTTT.

V and J are TRBV2 and TRBJ2-1, with 8 nucleotides matching TRBD1. J gave up 15 bases and V 4 bases, and 5 bases lay outside the gene matches. The germline gives CDR1 SNHLY, CDR2 FYNNEI. This CDR3 comprises 11 residues. DNA for the CDR3: TGTGCCAGCAGTGTCTTCGGACAGGGGTTCTTC. Translated, it gives CASSVFGQGFF.

This clone was seen only a few times. The genes are TRBV7-2 and TRBJ1-6; D remains unclear. This CDR3 region has 15 residues. Trimming pared 3 bases from V and 4 bases from J, leaving 10 bases between. The germline V gene has CDR1 SGHTA and CDR2 FQGNSA. CDR3 protein: CASSFPPNYNSPLHF. In DNA, the CDR3 is TGTGCCAGCAGCTTCCCCCCCAATTATAATTCACCCCTCCACTTT.

This chain connects TRBV11-2 to TRBJ2-7, with D unresolved. Trimming removed 1 base from V and 3 bases from J, with 10 bases in between. Germline loops: CDR1 SGHAT, CDR2 FQNNGV. The CDR3 covers 14 residues. In DNA, the CDR3 is TGTGCCAGCAGCTTAGTGTTTATCTGCTACGAGCAGTACTTC. It translates to CASSLVFICYEQYF.

A remark on this clone: Other nucleotide sequences from this sample produce the same CDR3. The CDR3 nucleotides are TGTGCCAGCAGTTTGAGAGGTACCGGGGAGCTGTTTTTT. Amino acids: CASSLRGTGELFF. The chain joins TRBV12-3 or TRBV12-4 to TRBJ2-2; the D is unclear. This CDR3 region has 13 residues. Between the trimmed V and J ends, which lost 3 bases and 5 bases, there was a span of 7 bases.

The V and J genes are TRBV4-3 and TRBJ2-3; a possible D gene is TRBD2 (7 bases). V shed 0 bases and J shed 4 bases, with 11 bases lying between them. Germline V CDR1 and CDR2: LGHNA, YSLEER. CDR3 size: 15 residues. CDR3 sequence: CASSQDRGGADTQYF. DNA of the CDR3: TGCGCCAGCAGCCAAGACAGGGGAGGGGCAGATACGCAGTATTTT.

CDR3 sequence (DNA): TGTGCCAGCAGGTTGGCAGGGGCCTACAATGAGCAGTTCTTC. This translates into CASRLAGAYNEQFF. The chain uses TRBV7-2 and TRBJ2-1; a weak D match, TRBD1 (6 bases). Per the germline V gene, CDR1 is SGHTA and CDR2 is FQGNSA. The CDR3 is made up of 14 amino acids. V was shortened by 6 bases and J by 2 bases, with 11 bases between the two germline ends.

This rearrangement joins TRBV9 to TRBJ1-2; possibly TRBD1 for D (5 bases). The CDR3 runs 14 residues. V lost 0 bases and J 8 bases, leaving 14 bases between the germline ends. The germline CDR1 and CDR2 sequences are SGDLS and YYNGEE. The CDR3 region has the DNA TGTGCCAGCAGCGTAGACCTGGGGGAGGGAGGCTACACCTTC. Translating it yields CASSVDLGEGGYTF. The full variable domain, its missing parts supplied by reference TRBV9 and TRBJ1-2, is DSGVTQTPKHLITATGQRVTLRCSPRSGDLSVYWYQQSLDQGLQFLIQYYNGEERAKGNILERFSAQQFPDLHSELNLSSLELGDSALYFCASSVDLGEGGYTFGSGTRLTVV.

The V call is TRBV6-5, the J call TRBJ1-1; D gene unclear. Trimming shortened V by 6 bases and J by 7 bases, and 15 bases separated the two germline ends. The CDR3 runs 13 residues. Germline V lookup: CDR1 MNHEY, CDR2 SVGAGI. The CDR3 coding sequence is TGTGCCAGCAGGGAGACGGTGGCAAATGAAGCTTTCTTT. Its protein product is CASRETVANEAFF.

The rearrangement uses TRBV11-2 and TRBJ1-2; the D is unclear. From germline, CDR1 is SGHAT and CDR2 FQNNGV. This CDR3 is built from 15 residues. V lost 1 base and J lost 4, with 13 bases in between. CDR3 DNA: TGTGCCAGCAGCTTAGCCAAGGCGGGCCCCTATGGCTACACCTTC. It specifies CASSLAKAGPYGYTF.